This note documents a single T cell receptor (beta chain) sequence. Its matching antigen is unknown. At one end, the junction sequence differs from germline, possibly due to a read error. CDR1 is SEHNR and CDR2 is FQNEAQ in the germline V gene (reference sequence). The CDR3 contains 16 residues. The entry originates in a study of cytomegalovirus exposure and HLA in healthy donors. Study-wide results and limits: Later on, an analysis showed TCR association rates differing by HLA locus, with DRB1 the most and HLA-C the fewest.

Both 60 Vbeta primers and 13 Jbeta primers went into the PCR. Sequenced by immunoSEQ multiplex PCR; TCRdb stores in-frame clones only, minus some. The sample lists about 80,000 clones; 80% were seen once. This sequence originates from a woman aged 45-65 years in good health and CMV-seropositive. V is TRBV7-9 and J is TRBJ1-2, with 12 positions matching TRBD1. The sequenced material came from PBMCs. DNA of the CDR3: TGTTCCAGCAGCCCAACGGGACAGGGGGCAACTGGAGGCTACACCTTC. Its translation: CSSSPTGQGATGGYTF.